Listed below are T cell receptor beta chains from one sample, sequenced in a study of immune evolution from preneoplasia to lung adenocarcinoma. Repertoires were generated with immunoSEQ multiplex PCR, while TCRdb's copy carries only in-frame clones and drops some. The table lists 15,000 to 20,000 clones, 65% to 90% of them singletons, with 2.5% to 3% in the top ten. The sample taken for sequencing was FFPE invasive lung adenocarcinoma tissue. The source of these receptors is a person aged 65 to 79 with invasive lung adenocarcinoma. The CDR3 runs from the conserved cysteine through the conserved F or W. A D gene is named only where the DNA matches it firmly. Rows may omit the clone size; those that give it use once, few, many or a size class.

TRBJ1-2 | TRBD1 | 16 | TRBV18 | NA | CASSLPGQGIPGGYTF | TGTGCCAGCTCACTCCCGGGACAGGGGATCCCTGGAGGCTACACCTTC
TRBJ2-7 | NA | 18 | TRBV30 | NA | CAWSVPRPGRTPFGEQYF | TGTGCCTGGAGTGTCCCCCGACCCGGACGGACGCCGTTTGGCGAGCAGTACTTC
TRBJ1-4 | TRBD1 | 13 | TRBV7-3 | NA | CASSRTGGEKLFF | TGTGCCAGCAGTCGTACAGGGGGAGAAAAACTGTTTTTT
TRBJ1-1 | TRBD1 | 15 | TRBV6-4 | NA | CASRQDRGGFGEAFF | TGTGCCAGCAGGCAGGACAGGGGAGGATTTGGTGAAGCTTTCTTT
TRBJ2-7 | NA | 13 | TRBV5-6 | NA | CASSFLPGSEQYF | TGTGCCAGCAGCTTCCTGCCAGGGAGCGAGCAGTACTTC
TRBJ2-2 | NA | 14 | TRBV7-9 | NA | CASSLAFQVGELFF | TGTGCCAGCAGCTTAGCGTTTCAGGTCGGGGAGCTGTTTTTT
TRBJ2-3 | NA | 14 | TRBV6-1 | NA | CASRTVFGTDTQYF | TGTGCCAGCAGGACGGTCTTTGGCACAGATACGCAGTATTTT
TRBJ2-3 | TRBD1 | 16 | TRBV9 | NA | CASSARMGQGADTQYF | TGTGCCAGCAGCGCTAGAATGGGACAGGGCGCAGATACGCAGTATTTT
TRBJ1-2 | NA | 12 | TRBV9 | NA | CASSARGAGYTF | TGTGCCAGCAGCGCCAGGGGAGCCGGCTACACCTTC
TRBJ1-5 | TRBD1 | 15 | TRBV2 | NA | CASSVGQGGNQPQHF | TGTGCCAGCAGTGTGGGACAGGGGGGCAATCAGCCCCAGCATTTT
TRBJ2-7 | TRBD2 | 15 | TRBV5-6 | NA | CASSSTGLAGDEQYF | TGTGCCAGCAGCTCGACCGGACTAGCGGGGGACGAGCAGTACTTC
TRBJ2-7 | NA | 14 | TRBV7-9 | once | CASTQGGGSYEQYF | TGTGCCAGCACCCAAGGAGGGGGCTCCTACGAGCAGTACTTC
TRBJ2-1 | NA | 15 | TRBV18 | few | CASSDWRTSYNEQFF | TGTGCCAGCTCAGACTGGCGGACCTCATACAATGAGCAGTTCTTC
TRBJ2-3 | TRBD1 | 16 | TRBV19 | NA | CASSDTGGSSTDTQYF | TGTGCCAGTAGCGATACAGGGGGTTCTAGCACAGATACGCAGTATTTT
TRBJ2-1 | NA | 14 | TRBV27 | NA | CASSSPLDPHEQFF | TGTGCCAGCAGTAGCCCCCTGGACCCCCATGAGCAGTTCTTC
TRBJ2-7 | TRBD1 | 14 | TRBV27 | NA | CASSLGDRGYEQYF | TGTGCCAGCAGCCTAGGGGACAGGGGCTACGAGCAGTACTTC
TRBJ1-1 | TRBD1 | 15 | TRBV6-5 | once | CASSFPGQGNTEAFF | TGTGCCAGCAGCTTCCCCGGACAGGGTAACACTGAAGCTTTCTTT
TRBJ1-1 | NA | 17 | TRBV28 | NA | CASSLFQYSERDTEAFF | TGTGCCAGCAGTTTATTCCAGTATTCCGAAAGGGACACTGAAGCTTTCTTT
TRBJ2-1 | NA | 17 | TRBV21-1 | NA | CASSRLCGTPTYNEQFF | TGTGCCAGCAGCAGACTGTGCGGGACTCCAACCTACAATGAGCAGTTCTTC
TRBJ2-7 | NA | 15 | TRBV4-1 | NA | CASSLPGAGNYEQYF | TGCGCCAGCAGCCTCCCGGGGGCGGGGAACTACGAGCAGTACTTC
TRBJ2-2 | NA | 15 | TRBV29-1 | NA | CSVDWGRGNTGELFF | TGCAGCGTTGATTGGGGCAGGGGCAACACCGGGGAGCTGTTTTTT
TRBJ2-6 | NA | 15 | TRBV6-1 | NA | CASSPKAGGANVLTF | TGTGCCAGCAGTCCCAAAGCCGGTGGGGCCAACGTCCTGACTTTC
TRBJ1-2 | TRBD1 | 13 | TRBV7-9 | NA | CASLTGTGAGYTF | TGTGCCAGCTTGACCGGGACAGGGGCTGGCTACACCTTC
TRBJ2-5 | NA | 14 | TRBV7-2 | few | CASSNLATKGTQYF | TGTGCCAGCAGCAATCTAGCGACCAAAGGGACCCAGTACTTC
TRBJ2-5 | TRBD1 | 16 | TRBV7-9 | NA | CASSLGTQGYQETQYF | TGTGCCAGCAGCTTAGGGACACAGGGGTACCAAGAGACCCAGTACTTC